The TCR beta chain under discussion was sequenced for a study of identical twins. The V and J ends lost 3 bases and 8 bases respectively, with 7 bases between them. This CDR3 comprises 11 residues. Unique molecular identifiers were present on the cDNA, and a universal primer site came from template switching. TCRdb processed the 5' RACE reads anew with MiXCR; each CDR3 protein has one entry. This table has hundreds of thousands of distinct CDR3 sequences, approximately 21% appearing once. At least ten counts were recorded for this clonotype. Its target is not known. Overall study results and limits: Part of the zero-insertion signal could reflect confounding by invariant MAIT and iNKT cells.

In addition, the sample was reused for a study of T cells expressing NK-cell markers.

This TCR was sampled from a woman aged 18 to 35 in good health. Sequenced: PBMCs. This chain connects TRBV12-3 or TRBV12-4 to TRBJ1-1; D remains unclear. CDR3 nucleotides: TGTGCCAGCAGTTTTTCGGCGGAAGCTTTCTTT. Protein: CASSFSAEAFF.